This note documents a single T cell receptor beta chain sequence. This sample was included in a study of shared clonotypes between healthy human individuals. The repertoire was sequenced with immunoSEQ multiplex PCR; TCRdb's copy has only in-frame clones and lacks some. Here the sample spans 1,500,000 or so clones, around 95% being singletons. Trimming shortened V by 6 bases and J by 4 bases, and 7 bases separated the two germline ends. CDR1 is SGHAT and CDR2 is FQNNGV in the germline V gene. CDR3 length: 13 amino acids. This clonotype originated in a man younger than 45 in good health. The chain has TRBV11-2 and TRBJ2-6, with D unresolved. The specimen was naive CD4+ T cells sorted from blood. Subset reported: CD45RA+ positively selected. For the CDR3, the DNA is TGTGCCAGCAGATTCGAAGGGGCCAACGTCCTGACTTTC. Its translation is CASRFEGANVLTF. Full variable domain (rest looked up from reference TRBV11-2 and TRBJ2-6): EAGVAQSPRYKIIEKRQSVAFWCNPISGHATLYWYQQILGQGPKLLIQFQNNGVVDDSQLPKDRFSAERLKGVDSTLKIQPAKLEDSAVYLCASRFEGANVLTFGAGSRLTVL.